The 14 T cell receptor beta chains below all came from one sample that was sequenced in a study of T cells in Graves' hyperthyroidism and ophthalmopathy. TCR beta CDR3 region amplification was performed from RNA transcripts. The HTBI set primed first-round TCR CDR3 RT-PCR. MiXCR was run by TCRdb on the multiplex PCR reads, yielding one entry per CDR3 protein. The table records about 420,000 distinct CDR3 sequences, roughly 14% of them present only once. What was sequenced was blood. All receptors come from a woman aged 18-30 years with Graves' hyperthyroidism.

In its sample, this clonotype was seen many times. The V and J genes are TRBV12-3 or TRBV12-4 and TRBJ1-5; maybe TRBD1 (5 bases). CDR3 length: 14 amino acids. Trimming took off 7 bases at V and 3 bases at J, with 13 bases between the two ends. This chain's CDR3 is CASTYGGLNQPQHF. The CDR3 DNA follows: TGTGCCAGCACCTATGGGGGACTCAATCAGCCCCAGCATTTT.

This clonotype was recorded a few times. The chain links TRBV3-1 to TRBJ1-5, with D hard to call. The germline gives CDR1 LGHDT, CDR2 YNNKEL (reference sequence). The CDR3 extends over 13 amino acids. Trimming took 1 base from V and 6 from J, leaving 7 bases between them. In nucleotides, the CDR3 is TGTGCCAGCAGCCAAGGAAACCCTCAGCCCCAGCATTTT. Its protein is CASSQGNPQPQHF.

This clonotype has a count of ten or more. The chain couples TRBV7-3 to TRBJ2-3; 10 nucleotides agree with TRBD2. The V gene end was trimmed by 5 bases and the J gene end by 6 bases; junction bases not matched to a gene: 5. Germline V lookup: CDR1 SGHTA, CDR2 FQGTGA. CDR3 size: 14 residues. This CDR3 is CASSPTSGHDTQYF. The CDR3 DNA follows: TGTGCCAGCAGCCCGACTAGCGGGCACGATACGCAGTATTTT.

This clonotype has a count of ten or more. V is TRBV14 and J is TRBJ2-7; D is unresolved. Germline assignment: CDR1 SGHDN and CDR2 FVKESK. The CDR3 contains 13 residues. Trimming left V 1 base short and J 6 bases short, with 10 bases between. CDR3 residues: CASSQGFPGEQYF. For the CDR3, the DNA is TGTGCCAGCAGCCAAGGGTTTCCGGGCGAGCAGTACTTC.

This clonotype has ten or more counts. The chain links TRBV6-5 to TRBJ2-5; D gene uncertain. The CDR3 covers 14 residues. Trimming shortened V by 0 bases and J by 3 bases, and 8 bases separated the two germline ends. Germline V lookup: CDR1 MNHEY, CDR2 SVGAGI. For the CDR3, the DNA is TGTGCCAGCAGTTACTCCGACGGAAAAGAGACCCAGTACTTC. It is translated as CASSYSDGKETQYF.

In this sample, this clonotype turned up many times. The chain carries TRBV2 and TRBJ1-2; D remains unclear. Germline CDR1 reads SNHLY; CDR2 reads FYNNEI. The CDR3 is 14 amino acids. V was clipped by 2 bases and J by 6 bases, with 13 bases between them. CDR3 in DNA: TGTGCCAGCAGTGAAAACAGACGCGTTCATGGCTACACCTTC. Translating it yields CASSENRRVHGYTF.

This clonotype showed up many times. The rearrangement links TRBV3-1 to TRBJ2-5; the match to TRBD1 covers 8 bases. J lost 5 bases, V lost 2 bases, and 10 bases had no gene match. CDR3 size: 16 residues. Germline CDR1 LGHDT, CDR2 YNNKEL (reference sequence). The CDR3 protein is CASSQPQGAEWETQYF. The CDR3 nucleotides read TGTGCCAGCAGCCAACCTCAGGGGGCTGAGTGGGAGACCCAGTACTTC.

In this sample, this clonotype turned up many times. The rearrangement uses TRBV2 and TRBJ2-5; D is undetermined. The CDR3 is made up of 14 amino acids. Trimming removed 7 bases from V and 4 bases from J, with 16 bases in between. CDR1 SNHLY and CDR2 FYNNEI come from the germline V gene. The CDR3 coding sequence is TGTGCCAGCAAGTTCGACCGTCTGGGAGAGACCCAGTACTTC. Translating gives CASKFDRLGETQYF.

The CDR3 DNA reads TGTGCCACCAGCCGAGGACAGGGGAATAACTATGGCTACACCTTC. Amino acids: CATSRGQGNNYGYTF. The rearrangement joins TRBV15 to TRBJ1-2; 9 bases fit TRBD1. The CDR3 spans 15 residues. Trimming cost V 5 bases and J 1 base; bases outside gene matches: 5. Per germline, CDR1 LNHNV and CDR2 YYDKDF (reference sequence).

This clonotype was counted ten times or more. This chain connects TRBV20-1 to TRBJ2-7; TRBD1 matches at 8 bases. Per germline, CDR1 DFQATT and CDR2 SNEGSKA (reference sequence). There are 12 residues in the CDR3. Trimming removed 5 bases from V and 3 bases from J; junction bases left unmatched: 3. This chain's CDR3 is CSAFGQGYEQYF. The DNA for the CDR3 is TGCAGTGCTTTTGGACAGGGCTACGAGCAGTACTTC.

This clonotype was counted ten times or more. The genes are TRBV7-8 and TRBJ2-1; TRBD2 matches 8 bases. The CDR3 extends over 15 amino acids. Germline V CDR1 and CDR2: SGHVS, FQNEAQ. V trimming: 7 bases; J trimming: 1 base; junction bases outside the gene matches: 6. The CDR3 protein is CASTRGGLSYNEQFF. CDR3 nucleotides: TGTGCCAGCACCCGGGGGGGACTGTCCTACAATGAGCAGTTCTTC.

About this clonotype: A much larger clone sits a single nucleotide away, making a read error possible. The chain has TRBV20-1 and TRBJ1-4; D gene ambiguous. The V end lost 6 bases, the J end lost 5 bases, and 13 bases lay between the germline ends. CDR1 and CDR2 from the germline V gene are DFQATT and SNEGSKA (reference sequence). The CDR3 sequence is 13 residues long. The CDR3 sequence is CSAYRPENEKLFF. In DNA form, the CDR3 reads TGCAGTGCGTATCGTCCAGAGAATGAAAAACTGTTTTTT.

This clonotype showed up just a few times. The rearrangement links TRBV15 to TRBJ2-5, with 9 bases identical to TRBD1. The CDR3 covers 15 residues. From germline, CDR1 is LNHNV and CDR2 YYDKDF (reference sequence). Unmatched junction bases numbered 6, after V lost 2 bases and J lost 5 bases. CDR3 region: CATSRPTGGGETQYF. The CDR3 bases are TGTGCCACCAGCAGACCGACAGGGGGAGGGGAGACCCAGTACTTC. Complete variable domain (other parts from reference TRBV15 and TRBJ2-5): DAMVIQNPRYQVTQFGKPVTLSCSQTLNHNVMYWYQQKSSQAPKLLFHYYDKDFNNEADTPDNFQSRRPNTSFCFLDIRSPGLGDTAMYLCATSRPTGGGETQYFGPGTRLLVL.

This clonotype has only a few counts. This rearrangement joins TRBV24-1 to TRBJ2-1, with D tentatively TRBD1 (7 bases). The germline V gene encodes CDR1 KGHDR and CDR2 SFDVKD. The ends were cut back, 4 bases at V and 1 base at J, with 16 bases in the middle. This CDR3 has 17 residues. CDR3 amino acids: CATSDSDRAGSYNEQFF. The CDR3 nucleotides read TGTGCCACCAGTGACTCCGACAGGGCGGGATCCTACAATGAGCAGTTCTTC.